Below are 23 T cell receptor beta chains sequenced from a single sample in a study of STAT5B mutations in CD4+ large granular lymphocyte leukemia. Sequenced by immunoSEQ multiplex PCR; TCRdb stores in-frame clones only, minus some. The sample consists of over 30,000 clones, roughly 79% of them appearing once. Sequencing was carried out using CD4+ T cells from blood buffy coats. These receptors were taken from a human donor in good health.

The chain has TRBV10-3 and TRBJ1-2; 9 bases line up with TRBD1. V lost 6 bases to trimming and J lost 2 bases; unmatched junction nucleotides: 10. Germline V gene lookup returns CDR1 ENHRY and CDR2 SYGVKD. This CDR3 contains 16 residues. The CDR3 bases are TGTGCCATCAGCACAGGGGGCCAGGGTGGGAACTATGGCTACACCTTC. Translated: CAISTGGQGGNYGYTF.

V and J are TRBV28 and TRBJ2-2; no firm D call. There are 13 residues in the CDR3. The germline CDR1 and CDR2 sequences are MDHEN and SYDVKM. The V gene lost 7 bases and the J gene lost 2 bases, with 8 bases spanning the gap. CDR3: CASTSQNTGELFF. DNA of the CDR3: TGTGCCAGCACCTCTCAAAACACCGGGGAGCTGTTTTTT.

The chain is built from TRBV5-4 and TRBJ2-3, with D maybe TRBD2 (6 bases). Trimming pared 0 bases from V and 1 base from J, leaving 15 bases between. This CDR3 region has 17 residues. In germline, CDR1 is SGHNT, CDR2 YYREEE (reference sequence). CDR3 coding DNA: TGTGCCAGCAGCTTGGAGTCTGGCGGGGCGCGCACAGATACGCAGTATTTT. This gives the protein CASSLESGGARTDTQYF.

The V gene is TRBV28, the J gene TRBJ1-4; maybe TRBD1 (5 bases). The germline CDR1 and CDR2 sequences are MDHEN and SYDVKM. The CDR3 consists of 15 residues. V lost 7 bases and J 2 bases, leaving 14 bases between the germline ends. CDR3 loop: CASNMGGMTNEKLFF. The DNA of the CDR3 is TGTGCCAGCAATATGGGGGGGATGACTAATGAAAAACTGTTTTTT.

This rearrangement joins TRBV10-1 to TRBJ2-3; 7 bases align to TRBD1. The germline V gene encodes CDR1 WNHNN and CDR2 SYGVQD (reference sequence). The V gene end was trimmed by 2 bases and the J gene end by 3 bases; junction bases not matched to a gene: 8. CDR3 length equals 16 residues. CDR3 coding DNA: TGCGCCAGCAGTGAGGACAGGGTCTGGGAGACAGATACGCAGTATTTT. This gives the protein CASSEDRVWETDTQYF.

The chain carries TRBV7-2 and TRBJ2-1, with TRBD1 matching 8 bases. CDR3 size: 15 residues. Germline V gene data show CDR1 as SGHTA and CDR2 as FQGNSA. V shed 4 bases and J 0 bases; nucleotides not matched to a gene: 2. The CDR3 reads CASSSDRASYNEQFF. Written as DNA, the CDR3 is TGTGCCAGCAGCTCGGACAGGGCCTCCTACAATGAGCAGTTCTTC.

The rearrangement links TRBV18 to TRBJ1-1; D possibly corresponds to TRBD1 (6 bases). This CDR3 spans 17 amino acids. Per germline, CDR1 KGHSH and CDR2 LQKENI. The V and J ends lost 1 base and 0 bases respectively, with 15 bases between them. CDR3 protein: CASSPRAPGALNTEAFF. CDR3 in DNA: TGTGCCAGCTCACCACGGGCTCCAGGGGCGTTGAACACTGAAGCTTTCTTT. The full variable domain, completed using reference TRBV18 and TRBJ1-1, is NAGVMQNPRHLVRRRGQEARLRCSPMKGHSHVYWYRQLPEEGLKFMVYLQKENIIDESGMPKERFSAEFPKEGPSILRIQQVVRGDSAAYFCASSPRAPGALNTEAFFGQGTRLTVV.

The chain couples TRBV18 to TRBJ1-3; tentatively, D is TRBD1 (5 bases). CDR1 and CDR2 from the germline V gene are KGHSH and LQKENI. There are 14 residues in the CDR3. Trimming shortened V by 3 bases and J by 0 bases, and 6 bases separated the two germline ends. The CDR3 loop is CASSPGTSGNTIYF. The CDR3 DNA follows: TGTGCCAGCTCACCGGGGACCTCTGGAAACACCATATATTTT.

This chain uses TRBV7-9 with TRBJ2-3; D is unresolved. V lost 1 base to trimming and J lost 0 bases, with 11 bases between them. Per germline, CDR1 SEHNR and CDR2 FQNEAQ (reference sequence). The CDR3 has 16 amino acids. The chain's CDR3 is CASSLVWVVSTDTQYF. The CDR3 nucleotides are TGTGCCAGCAGCTTAGTATGGGTAGTTAGCACAGATACGCAGTATTTT.

The chain uses TRBV10-3 and TRBJ2-7, with TRBD2 identical over 8 bases. The CDR3 has 15 amino acids. V was pared by 4 bases and J by 1 base, with 6 bases of the junction left unmatched. The germline gives CDR1 ENHRY, CDR2 SYGVKD. CDR3 coding DNA: TGTGCCATCAGTGTGACTAGCGCCAGTTCCTACGAGCAGTACTTC. Translating it yields CAISVTSASSYEQYF.

This clone was counted a single time. The chain joins TRBV7-3 to TRBJ2-1; 8 positions agree with TRBD1. The trim removed 4 bases at V and 4 bases at J, leaving 6 bases unmatched. CDR1 and CDR2 from the germline V gene are SGHTA and FQGTGA. This CDR3 comprises 15 residues. The CDR3 nucleotides are TGTGCCAGCAGCTACGGACAGGGTGGGTACAATGAGCAGTTCTTC. Amino acid sequence: CASSYGQGGYNEQFF.

The V gene is TRBV6-1, the J gene TRBJ1-6; perhaps TRBD1 as D (5 bases). Between the trimmed V and J ends, which lost 0 bases and 0 bases, there was a span of 12 bases. The CDR3 covers 18 residues. CDR1 and CDR2 from the germline V gene are MNHNS and SASEGT. CDR3 DNA sequence: TGTGCCAGCAGTGAAGCGGGGCCCGGGAGCTCCTATAATTCACCCCTCCACTTT. The encoded protein is CASSEAGPGSSYNSPLHF.

This chain uses TRBV5-1 with TRBJ2-6, with D maybe TRBD2 (5 bases). Trimming pared 1 base from V and 2 bases from J, leaving 10 bases between. In germline, CDR1 is SGHRS, CDR2 YFSETQ. The CDR3 consists of 16 residues. The CDR3 loop reads CASSLFGGPGANVLTF. CDR3 coding DNA: TGCGCCAGCAGCTTGTTCGGCGGGCCTGGGGCCAACGTCCTGACTTTC.

The gene calls are TRBV9 and TRBJ1-2, with 8 bases aligning to TRBD1. Germline CDR1 is SGDLS and CDR2 is YYNGEE. The CDR3 is 15 amino acids. V gave up 4 bases and J gave up 5 bases; unmatched junction bases: 10. CDR3 bases: TGTGCCAGCAGCTTCTCCGGGACAGGCCTTTATGGCTACACCTTC. It yields the protein CASSFSGTGLYGYTF.

The V call is TRBV6-1, the J call TRBJ2-7; D might be TRBD2 (6 bases). Trimming pared 2 bases from V and 3 bases from J, leaving 17 bases between. Germline V gene lookup returns CDR1 MNHNS and CDR2 SASEGT. This CDR3 is built from 16 residues. The CDR3 DNA is TGTGCCAGCAGTGAATACGGGAGCTTTTATAGCTACGAGCAGTACTTC. It translates to CASSEYGSFYSYEQYF.

The chain has TRBV5-4 and TRBJ2-2; 8 positions match TRBD1. Germline CDR1 SGHNT, CDR2 YYREEE (reference sequence). The J segment lost 9 bases and the V segment lost 3 bases, leaving 10 bases of the junction unmatched. CDR3 length equals 15 residues. The DNA of the CDR3 is TGTGCCAGCAGCTCCGGGACAGGTCTTTTACGGGAGCTGTTTTTT. Translated: CASSSGTGLLRELFF.

V and J are TRBV5-1 and TRBJ2-3; 7 bases agree with TRBD2. CDR1 and CDR2 from the germline V gene are SGHRS and YFSETQ. The CDR3 sequence is 15 residues long. J gave up 3 bases and V 2 bases, and 6 bases lay outside the gene matches. CDR3 nucleotides: TGCGCCAGCAGCTTCCTAGGACTAGGAACAGATACGCAGTATTTT. Amino acids: CASSFLGLGTDTQYF.

This chain joins TRBV7-6 and TRBJ2-3; possible D gene TRBD2, 6 bases. V lost 1 base and J lost 1, with 15 bases in between. Germline V lookup: CDR1 SGHVS, CDR2 FNYEAQ. This CDR3 comprises 17 residues. DNA of the CDR3: TGTGCCAGCAGCTTAGAACGGGACTCCTCTGGCACAGATACGCAGTATTTT. It translates to CASSLERDSSGTDTQYF.

The CDR3 sequence is CASSPPGGLGGANVLTF. The CDR3 DNA follows: TGTGCCAGCTCACCACCAGGGGGCCTGGGAGGGGCCAACGTCCTGACTTTC. The chain couples TRBV18 to TRBJ2-6; 7 bases line up with TRBD1. Germline V gene data show CDR1 as KGHSH and CDR2 as LQKENI. Trimming cost V 0 bases and J 4 bases; bases outside gene matches: 6. The CDR3 consists of 17 residues.

V and J are TRBV27 and TRBJ2-1; 7 bases map to TRBD1. The CDR3 has 19 residues. V shed 5 bases, J shed 8 bases, and the junction held 24 bases outside the gene matches. The germline CDR1 and CDR2 sequences are MNHEY and SMNVEV (reference sequence). The CDR3 bases are TGTGCCAGCAGTGGGATGAATCCAACTATGGTACAGGGGCAGGATGAGCAGTTCTTC. This sequence encodes CASSGMNPTMVQGQDEQFF.

The rearrangement links TRBV6-6 to TRBJ2-1, with 10 positions matching TRBD2. This CDR3 contains 14 residues. In germline, CDR1 is MNHNY, CDR2 SVGAGI (reference sequence). The V segment lost 6 bases and the J segment 4 bases; nucleotides outside the gene matches: 3. The DNA of the CDR3 is TGTGCCAGCAGGGAACTAGCGGGATACAATGAGCAGTTCTTC. This encodes CASRELAGYNEQFF.

This clone came up once. V and J are TRBV14 and TRBJ1-2, with D unclear. CDR1 SGHDN and CDR2 FVKESK come from the germline V gene. Trimming left V 0 bases short and J 3 bases short, with 14 bases between. This CDR3 region has 16 residues. CDR3 in amino acids: CASSQDLWDNDYGYTF. For the CDR3, the DNA is TGTGCCAGCAGCCAAGATCTGTGGGATAATGACTATGGCTACACCTTC. The full variable domain, rest sourced from reference TRBV14 and TRBJ1-2, is EAGVTQFPSHSVIEKGQTVTLRCDPISGHDNLYWYRRVMGKEIKFLLHFVKESKQDESGMPNNRFLAERTGGTYSTLKVQPAELEDSGVYFCASSQDLWDNDYGYTFGSGTRLTVV.

The chain uses TRBV19 and TRBJ2-3; 10 nucleotides align to TRBD2. Unmatched junction bases numbered 11, after V lost 1 base and J lost 1 base. This CDR3 region has 19 residues. Germline CDR1 LNHDA, CDR2 SQIVND (reference sequence). The CDR3 coding sequence is TGTGCCAGTAGTATAGGGTGGACTAGCGGCCACCTGGGCACAGATACGCAGTATTTT. This sequence encodes CASSIGWTSGHLGTDTQYF.